This passage covers 9 T cell receptor beta chains from one sample sequenced in a study of blood T cell repertoires in COVID-19. Method: immunoSEQ multiplex PCR; TCRdb's copy keeps in-frame clones and lacks some. The data contain more than 300,000 clones, around 87% of them singletons. The sample was PBMCs or T cells enriched from blood (not recorded which). The receptors were sampled from a man aged 35 to 55 in a cohort exposed to, infected with or recovered from COVID-19 (not recorded which).

The gene calls are TRBV28 and TRBJ2-7; 7 bases line up with TRBD2. V was pared by 7 bases and J by 3 bases, with 9 bases of the junction left unmatched. CDR3 length: 14 residues. The V gene's germline CDR1 is MDHEN and CDR2 SYDVKM. Written as DNA, the CDR3 is TGTGCCAGCATAAGAGGACCTAGCGGCTACGAGCAGTACTTC. Translating it yields CASIRGPSGYEQYF.

This clone was seen only once. The V gene is TRBV19, the J gene TRBJ1-1; 11 bases align to TRBD1. Germline assignment: CDR1 LNHDA and CDR2 SQIVND (reference sequence). The CDR3 sequence is 16 residues long. V gave up 9 bases and J gave up 1 base; unmatched junction bases: 10. CDR3 in amino acids: CASRTGGQTANTEAFF. The DNA for the CDR3 is TGTGCCAGCCGGACAGGGGGCCAAACGGCGAACACTGAAGCTTTCTTT.

In nucleotides, the CDR3 is TGTGCCAGCAGCTTAGCCGACAGGGTCTCGAGAAACACTGAAGCTTTCTTT. Translation: CASSLADRVSRNTEAFF. The V call is TRBV7-2, the J call TRBJ1-1; TRBD1 matches 7 bases. V lost 0 bases, J lost 2 bases, and 9 bases stayed unmatched. Germline CDR1 and CDR2: SGHTA and FQGNSA. The CDR3 consists of 17 residues. Full variable domain (remainder filled in from reference TRBV7-2 and TRBJ1-1): GAGVSQSPSNKVTEKGKDVELRCDPISGHTALYWYRQSLGQGLEFLIYFQGNSAPDKSGLPSDRFSAERTGGSVSTLTIQRTQQEDSAVYLCASSLADRVSRNTEAFFGQGTRLTVV.

This clone was recorded a few times. The chain couples TRBV28 to TRBJ1-5, with a possible D match to TRBD1 (6 bases). Germline V lookup: CDR1 MDHEN, CDR2 SYDVKM. The CDR3 is 15 residues long. Trimming shortened V by 7 bases and J by 0 bases, and 13 bases separated the two germline ends. The CDR3 here is CASTGGQISNQPQHF. DNA for the CDR3: TGTGCCAGCACCGGAGGACAGATTAGCAATCAGCCCCAGCATTTT.

J is TRBJ2-7 and V is TRBV16; D gene unclear. Trimming took off 4 bases at V and 7 bases at J, with 8 bases between the two ends. The germline V gene has CDR1 KGHSY and CDR2 FQNENV. The CDR3 length is 11 residues. CDR3 region: CASSPRIEQYF. CDR3 coding DNA: TGTGCCAGCAGCCCTCGTATAGAGCAGTACTTC.

V and J are TRBV4-2 and TRBJ1-5; D is perhaps TRBD1 (6 bases). With 4 bases removed from V and 3 bases from J, the gap between germline ends came to 10 bases. There are 14 residues in the CDR3. Germline values: CDR1 LGHNA, CDR2 YNFKEQ. CDR3 region: CASSPQGTNQPQHF. The CDR3 nucleotides read TGTGCCAGCAGCCCACAGGGTACCAATCAGCCCCAGCATTTT.

The chain uses TRBV7-9 and TRBJ2-1; 7 bases are shared with TRBD1. Germline assignment: CDR1 SEHNR and CDR2 FQNEAQ (reference sequence). This CDR3 is 15 amino acids long. The V segment lost 5 bases and the J segment 7 bases; nucleotides outside the gene matches: 11. The CDR3 region has the DNA TGTGCCAGCAGCCCAAGGGGGCTGAGTACAAATGAGCAGTTCTTC. This encodes CASSPRGLSTNEQFF.

The chain recombines TRBV5-1 with TRBJ1-6; D remains unclear. Deletions cut 7 bases from V and 6 bases from J, with 17 bases between. Germline-derived CDR1 and CDR2 are SGHRS and YFSETQ. The CDR3 spans 15 residues. CDR3 in DNA: TGCGCCAGCCGCGCTCGGGTAAACCCTAATTCACCCCTCCACTTT. It codes for CASRARVNPNSPLHF.

The V and J genes are TRBV28 and TRBJ1-5; 7 bases agree with TRBD1. CDR3 size: 14 residues. The J segment lost 8 bases and the V segment lost 5 bases, leaving 9 bases of the junction unmatched. Per germline, CDR1 MDHEN and CDR2 SYDVKM. CDR3 DNA sequence: TGTGCCAGCAGTGCGACAGGGTGGGGAGAGCCCCAGCATTTT. This gives the protein CASSATGWGEPQHF.